Each of the 26 T cell receptor beta chains below was sequenced from the same sample in a study of prognosis after radiotherapy for stage I lung cancer. With two-round multiplex PCR, TCR beta CDR3 sequences were amplified from genomic DNA. First-round PCR used primers specific to each TRBV and TRBJ gene. TCRdb re-derived calls from the multiplex PCR reads in MiXCR, one entry per CDR3 protein. The sample records 13,000 to 15,000 distinct CDR3 sequences, around 35% being singletons. The sequences come from PBMCs, collected before or after stereotactic body radiation therapy (not recorded which). These receptors were obtained from a donor aged 50 or older with non-small cell lung cancer.

The chain couples TRBV2 to TRBJ2-1, with 12 bases that match TRBD2. The germline CDR1 and CDR2 sequences are SNHLY and FYNNEI. Trimming removed 4 bases from V and 7 bases from J; junction bases left unmatched: 2. The CDR3 totals 14 residues. The CDR3 DNA is TGTGCCAGCAGTGGAGGGACTAGCGGGAATGAGCAGTTCTTC. Translated, it gives CASSGGTSGNEQFF.

There are many counts of this clonotype. The chain couples TRBV7-9 to TRBJ2-2, with 8 nucleotides matching TRBD2. Germline V gives CDR1 SEHNR, CDR2 FQNEAQ (reference sequence). J lost 0 bases, V lost 7 bases, and 4 bases had no gene match. CDR3 length: 15 amino acids. The CDR3 DNA follows: TGTGCCAGCACCATAGCGGGGCCGAACACCGGGGAGCTGTTTTTT. This codes for CASTIAGPNTGELFF. Combining the CDR3 with reference TRBV7-9 and TRBJ2-2 gives the whole variable domain DTGVSQNPRHKITKRGQNVTFRCDPISEHNRLYWYRQTLGQGPEFLTYFQNEAQLEKSRLLSDRFSAERPKGSFSTLEIQRTEQGDSAMYLCASTIAGPNTGELFFGEGSRLTVL.

This clonotype was recorded many times. A much larger clone differs from this one at a single base, so this may be a read error. This chain joins TRBV28 and TRBJ1-5; 7 bases agree with TRBD1. Germline CDR1 MDHEN, CDR2 SYDVKM. The junction had 13 bases not matched to a gene; V was cut back by 6 bases and J by 2 bases. The CDR3 loop spans 17 amino acids. The CDR3 reads CASSFGADRAGNQPQHF. The DNA of the CDR3 is TGTGCCAGCAGCTTCGGCGCTGACAGGGCTGGCAATCAGCCCCAGCATTTT.

Remarks on this clonotype: This likely stems from a read error, as it lies one base from a far larger clone. The chain combines TRBV7-8 with TRBJ1-2, with D tentatively TRBD1 (5 bases). This CDR3 is 16 amino acids long. CDR1 is SGHVS and CDR2 is FQNEAQ in the germline V gene. V was trimmed by 1 base and J by 5 bases, leaving 17 bases between them. The CDR3 DNA reads as TGTGCCAGCAGCTTAGGAACTTACATGGGGGGTTATGGCTACACCTTC. This codes for CASSLGTYMGGYGYTF.

This clonotype was seen at least ten times. The rearrangement links TRBV2 to TRBJ2-3; 10 bases line up with TRBD2. The CDR3 is 14 residues long. The junction had 7 bases not matched to a gene; V was cut back by 11 bases and J by 2 bases. Per the germline V gene, CDR1 is SNHLY and CDR2 is FYNNEI. DNA for the CDR3: TGTGCCTCCAATCTAGCGGGGGACACAGATACGCAGTATTTT. Translating it yields CASNLAGDTDTQYF.

Sample share makes this clonotype medium-sized (0.01 to 0.1%). The genes are TRBV6-4 and TRBJ2-1, with D unclear. The CDR3 loop spans 13 amino acids. Germline V gives CDR1 MRHNA, CDR2 SNTAGT. V lost 0 bases to trimming and J lost 5 bases, with 5 bases between them. CDR3 in amino acids: CASSDSTHNEQFF. As DNA, the CDR3 is TGTGCCAGCAGTGACTCGACTCACAATGAGCAGTTCTTC.

A remark on this clonotype: The junction departs from germline at one end; a sequencing error may be responsible. The rearrangement joins TRBV9 to TRBJ1-4; 8 nucleotides align to TRBD1. CDR1 is SGDLS, CDR2 YYNGEE, per germline. This CDR3 has 19 amino acids. In DNA form, the CDR3 reads TGTGCCAGCAGCATAGCCCCCCGAGGGACAGGAGCAACTAGTGAAAAACTGTTTTTT. It is translated as CASSIAPRGTGATSEKLFF.

This clonotype was observed at least ten times. The V call is TRBV20-1, the J call TRBJ2-3; 11 nucleotides agree with TRBD2. Germline V gives CDR1 DFQATT, CDR2 SNEGSKA (reference sequence). V gave up 5 bases and J gave up 0 bases; unmatched junction bases: 4. The CDR3 extends over 15 amino acids. In nucleotides, the CDR3 is TGCAGTGCTGATAGCGGGGGGGAGAGCACAGATACGCAGTATTTT. This sequence encodes CSADSGGESTDTQYF.

The sample holds many counts of this clonotype. The J gene is TRBJ1-4, the V gene TRBV4-1; TRBD1 matches 7 bases. The junction had 8 bases not matched to a gene; V was cut back by 6 bases and J by 4 bases. The CDR3 is 15 residues long. Germline V gives CDR1 MGHRA, CDR2 YSYEKL. In DNA, the CDR3 is TGCGCCAGCAGTCTTCCGGGACAGATTAATGAAAAACTGTTTTTT. Protein: CASSLPGQINEKLFF.

With respect to this clonotype: A read error may produce the germline difference seen at one junction end. The J gene is TRBJ1-6, the V gene TRBV6-1; possibly TRBD1 for D (5 bases). CDR3 length: 13 amino acids. Germline V gene lookup returns CDR1 MNHNS and CDR2 SASEGT. For the CDR3, the DNA is TGTGCCAGCAGTCTTTACAGGAATTCACACCTCCACTTT. Its protein is CASSLYRNSHLHF.

By frequency in the sample, this clonotype is medium-sized. The gene calls are TRBV20-1 and TRBJ1-5, with a possible D match to TRBD1 (5 bases). The germline CDR1 and CDR2 sequences are DFQATT and SNEGSKA (reference sequence). V was trimmed by 0 bases and J by 7 bases, leaving 16 bases between them. This CDR3 spans 15 amino acids. In DNA form, the CDR3 reads TGCAGTGCTAGAGATCTTGGGGGGGGATGGCAGCCCCAGCATTTT. Its protein product is CSARDLGGGWQPQHF.

This clonotype counts as medium-sized. CDR3 residues: CASRNGLSGELFF. For the CDR3, the DNA is TGTGCCAGCAGGAACGGGTTGAGCGGGGAGCTGTTTTTT. This rearrangement joins TRBV12-3 or TRBV12-4 to TRBJ2-2, with D unresolved. The germline V and J ends were trimmed by 6 bases and 7 bases, with 12 bases remaining between them. This CDR3 contains 13 residues.

This clonotype was picked up many times. This rearrangement joins TRBV7-9 to TRBJ1-6; D ambiguous. Germline assignment: CDR1 SEHNR and CDR2 FQNEAQ (reference sequence). The CDR3 spans 18 residues. V was clipped by 5 bases and J by 0 bases, with 17 bases between them. CDR3 DNA sequence: TGTGCCAGCAGCCCCGGTGCTGGGGTGAGCTCCTATAATTCACCCCTCCACTTT. Its protein product is CASSPGAGVSSYNSPLHF.

Concerning this clonotype: A read error may account for a junction end that differs from germline. V usage is TRBV11-2 and J usage is TRBJ1-1, with D possibly being TRBD1 (6 bases). The CDR3 contains 17 residues. Germline V CDR1 and CDR2: SGHAT, FQNNGV. The CDR3 DNA reads TGTGCCAGAAGCTTAGGAGTAAACCGGGACATCGGCACTGAAGCTTTCTTT. The encoded protein is CARSLGVNRDIGTEAFF.

This clonotype showed up many times. The rearrangement joins TRBV20-1 to TRBJ2-1; D may be TRBD2 (6 bases). The V gene's germline CDR1 is DFQATT and CDR2 SNEGSKA (reference sequence). The V gene lost 0 bases and the J gene lost 5 bases, with 17 bases spanning the gap. This CDR3 comprises 16 residues. CDR3 nucleotide sequence: TGCAGTGCTAGAGATTGGTTAGCGGTCGGTAACAATGAGCAGTTCTTC. Residues: CSARDWLAVGNNEQFF.

V is TRBV15 and J is TRBJ1-1; 7 bases match TRBD1. The CDR3 is 17 amino acids. Germline values: CDR1 LNHNV, CDR2 YYDKDF (reference sequence). The ends lost 0 bases at V and 7 bases at J; junction bases unmatched: 14. Here the CDR3 DNA reads TGTGCCACCAGCAGAGATCTTTTCAGGGGGGCAGGGATTGAAGCTTTCTTT. It is translated as CATSRDLFRGAGIEAFF. Complete variable domain (other parts from reference TRBV15 and TRBJ1-1): DAMVIQNPRYQVTQFGKPVTLSCSQTLNHNVMYWYQQKSSQAPKLLFHYYDKDFNNEADTPDNFQSRRPNTSFCFLDIRSPGLGDTAMYLCATSRDLFRGAGIEAFFGQGTRLTVV.

V and J are TRBV6-2 or TRBV6-3 and TRBJ2-1; the match to TRBD2 covers 7 bases. Losses at the gene ends were 0 bases for V and 9 bases for J; bases not matched to a gene: 14. Germline V lookup: CDR1 MNHEY, CDR2 SVGEGT. The CDR3 runs 17 residues. The CDR3 sequence: CASSYSGLERGSSEQFF. DNA of the CDR3: TGTGCCAGCAGTTACTCTGGACTAGAGAGGGGCTCAAGTGAGCAGTTCTTC.

In this sample, this clonotype turned up many times. This chain uses TRBV5-1 with TRBJ2-2, with D tentatively TRBD1 (5 bases). The V gene lost 4 bases and the J gene lost 4 bases, with 14 bases spanning the gap. Looked up from germline, CDR1 is SGHRS and CDR2 is YFSETQ. This CDR3 has 15 amino acids. The CDR3 is CASSPSWQGTGELFF. For the CDR3, the DNA is TGCGCCAGCAGCCCCTCGTGGCAGGGCACCGGGGAGCTGTTTTTT.

This clonotype was seen at least ten times. A read error may produce the germline difference seen at one junction end. This chain joins TRBV10-3 and TRBJ1-5, with TRBD1 matching over 7 bases. Germline V gives CDR1 ENHRY, CDR2 SYGVKD. CDR3 length: 15 amino acids. CDR3 coding DNA: TGTGCCACCAGTGAGCGGTCAGGGGGGAATCAGCCCCAGCATTTT. Its translation: CATSERSGGNQPQHF.

This clonotype was seen many times. This sequence joins TRBV20-1 and TRBJ1-5; 7 bases are a match to TRBD1. CDR1 is DFQATT and CDR2 is SNEGSKA in the germline V gene (reference sequence). V shed 6 bases and J 6 bases; nucleotides not matched to a gene: 14. The CDR3 sequence is 15 residues long. The CDR3 nucleotides are TGCAGTGCCAGTGGGGGACAGAAAAGAGGTCAGCCCCAGCATTTT. This sequence encodes CSASGGQKRGQPQHF.

V and J are TRBV7-2 and TRBJ2-3; 11 positions match TRBD2. CDR3 size: 15 residues. Germline lookup yields CDR1 SGHTA and CDR2 FQGNSA. V was clipped by 5 bases and J by 1 base; unmatched bases: 2. The CDR3 DNA sequence: TGTGCCAGCAGCCAACTAGCGGGGGGCACAGATACGCAGTATTTT. Encoded protein: CASSQLAGGTDTQYF. Combining the CDR3 with reference TRBV7-2 and TRBJ2-3 gives the whole variable domain GAGVSQSPSNKVTEKGKDVELRCDPISGHTALYWYRQSLGQGLEFLIYFQGNSAPDKSGLPSDRFSAERTGGSVSTLTIQRTQQEDSAVYLCASSQLAGGTDTQYFGPGTRLTVL.

This clonotype was seen ten or more times. V gene TRBV30 combines with J gene TRBJ1-3; D is perhaps TRBD1 (5 bases). The germline V gene encodes CDR1 GTSNPN and CDR2 SVGIG (reference sequence). The CDR3 has 13 residues. V lost 4 bases, J lost 3 bases, and 10 bases lay in between. The CDR3 DNA reads as TGTGCCTGGAATAAGGGGAATGGAAACACCATATATTTT. This translates into CAWNKGNGNTIYF.

The chain recombines TRBV5-4 with TRBJ2-7; 10 bases map to TRBD1. The J segment lost 4 bases and the V segment lost 5 bases, leaving 9 bases of the junction unmatched. The CDR3 totals 15 residues. Per germline, CDR1 SGHNT and CDR2 YYREEE (reference sequence). The CDR3 spells CASRAPQGQGYEQYF. The CDR3 nucleotides read TGTGCCAGCAGAGCCCCCCAGGGACAGGGGTACGAGCAGTACTTC.

By sample share, this clonotype is medium-sized (0.01 to 0.1%). The J gene is TRBJ1-2, the V gene TRBV28; perhaps TRBD1 as D (5 bases). The V gene's germline CDR1 is MDHEN and CDR2 SYDVKM. There are 16 residues in the CDR3. Deletions cut 3 bases from V and 6 bases from J, with 20 bases between. CDR3 sequence reads: CASSFVGKGWGNGYTF. CDR3 bases: TGTGCCAGCAGTTTTGTCGGGAAGGGGTGGGGAAATGGCTACACCTTC.

This clonotype was seen once. V gene TRBV19 combines with J gene TRBJ1-1, with a tentative D call TRBD1 (5 bases). This CDR3 has 14 amino acids. Germline assignment: CDR1 LNHDA and CDR2 SQIVND (reference sequence). Trimming took 6 bases from V and 7 from J, leaving 18 bases between them. The CDR3 here is CASRNHGALVEAFF. The CDR3 coding sequence is TGTGCCAGTAGAAACCACGGGGCGCTGGTTGAAGCTTTCTTT.

In this sample, this clonotype is medium-sized. The V gene is TRBV6-1, the J gene TRBJ2-2; D unclear. V was pared by 6 bases and J by 5 bases, with 1 base between. Germline CDR1 is MNHNS and CDR2 is SASEGT. CDR3 size: 10 residues. This CDR3 is CASRTGELFF. The CDR3 DNA is TGTGCCAGCAGGACCGGGGAGCTGTTTTTT.